This T cell receptor (beta chain) was sequenced for a study of cytomegalovirus exposure and HLA in healthy donors. Study-wide results and limits: Most observed TCR sequences were rare, whereas some public TCRs were detected in many donors.

Produced via immunoSEQ multiplex PCR; TCRdb's table is partial and in-frame only. The profile covers roughly 250,000 clones, with about 87% appearing a single time and less than 3% taken by the ten largest. Regarding this clone: Its antigen remains unknown.

CDR1 and CDR2 from the germline V gene are LGHNA and YNFKEQ. This CDR3 is built from 16 residues. The V and J ends lost 4 bases and 7 bases, in that order; junction bases with no gene match: 8. The rearrangement joins TRBV4-2 to TRBJ2-1; 12 bases agree with TRBD2. This sequence originates from a man between 18 and 35 years old in good health and CMV-seronegative. Sequenced sample: PBMCs. CDR3 DNA sequence: TGTGCCAGCAGCCCCTTAGGACTAGCGGGAATGAATGAGCAGTTCTTC. Translation: CASSPLGLAGMNEQFF.